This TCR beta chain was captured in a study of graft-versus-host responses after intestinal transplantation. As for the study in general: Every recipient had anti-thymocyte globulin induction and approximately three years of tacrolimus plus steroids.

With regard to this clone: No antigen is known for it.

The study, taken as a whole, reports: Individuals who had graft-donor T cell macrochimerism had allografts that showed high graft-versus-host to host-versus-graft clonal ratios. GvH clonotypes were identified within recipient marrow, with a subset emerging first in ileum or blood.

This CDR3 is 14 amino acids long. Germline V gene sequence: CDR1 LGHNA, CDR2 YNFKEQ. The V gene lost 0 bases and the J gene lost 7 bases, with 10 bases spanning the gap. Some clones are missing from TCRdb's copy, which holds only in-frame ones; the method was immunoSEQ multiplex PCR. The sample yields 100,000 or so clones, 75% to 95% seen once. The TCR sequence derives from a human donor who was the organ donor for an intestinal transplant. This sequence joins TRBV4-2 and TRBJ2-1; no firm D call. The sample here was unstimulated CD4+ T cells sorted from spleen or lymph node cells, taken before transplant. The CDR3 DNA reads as TGTGCCAGCAGCCAAGATTCCAGGATTAATGAGCAGTTCTTC. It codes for CASSQDSRINEQFF.